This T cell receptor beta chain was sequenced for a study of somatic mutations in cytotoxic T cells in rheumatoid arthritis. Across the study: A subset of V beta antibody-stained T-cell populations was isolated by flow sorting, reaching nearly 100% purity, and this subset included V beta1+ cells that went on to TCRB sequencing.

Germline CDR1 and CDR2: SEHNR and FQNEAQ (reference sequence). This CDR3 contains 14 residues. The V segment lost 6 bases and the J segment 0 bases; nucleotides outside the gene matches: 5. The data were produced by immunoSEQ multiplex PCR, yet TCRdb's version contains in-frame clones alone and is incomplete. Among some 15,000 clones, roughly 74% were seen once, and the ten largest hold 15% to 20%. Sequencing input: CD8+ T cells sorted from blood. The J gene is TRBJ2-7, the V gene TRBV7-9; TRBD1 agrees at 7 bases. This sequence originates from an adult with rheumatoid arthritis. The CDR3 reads CASRTDRDSYEQYF. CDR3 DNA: TGTGCCAGCAGAACCGACAGGGACTCCTACGAGCAGTACTTC.